This T cell receptor beta chain was recorded in a study of OX40 agonist ivuxolimab in advanced cancers. Study details: Ivuxolimab doses were 0.01, 0.1, 0.3, 1.5, 3 or 10 mg/kg every 2 weeks. Each dose-escalation patient presented with hepatocellular carcinoma, melanoma, renal cell or head and neck cancer. Study-wide results and limits: Low levels of normalized T-cell clonal expansion also appeared in some nonresponders.

Only in-frame clones appear in the TCRdb table, and some are missing; sequencing was by immunoSEQ multiplex PCR. Among approximately 96,000 clones listed, about 90% were seen once. V lost 1 base to trimming and J lost 3 bases, with 10 bases between them. This CDR3 comprises 15 residues. CDR1 MGHRA and CDR2 YSYEKL come from the germline V gene. With respect to this clone: Its antigen is unidentified.

The receptor was isolated from an adult with an advanced solid tumor such as melanoma, head and neck, liver or kidney cancer. This material consisted of CD4+ or CD8+ T cells sorted from blood, taken in a trial of the OX40 agonist ivuxolimab. This sequence joins TRBV4-1 and TRBJ1-5; D unclear. CDR3 in DNA: TGCGCCAGCAGCCAAGCCCCCCTGGTCAATCAGCCCCAGCATTTT. Translating gives CASSQAPLVNQPQHF.